These 17 T cell receptor beta chains were all obtained from the same sample, sequenced in a study of blood T cells in healthy people across ages. PCR was performed a second time for 7 to 11 cycles using a sample-barcoded 5' primer and a J-beta primer mix. TCRdb itself ran the 5' RACE reads through MiXCR, one entry per CDR3 protein. The sample holds some 1.5 million distinct CDR3 sequences, under 55% seen once. The specimen sequenced was blood. The receptors were sampled from a woman aged 18-30 years in good health.

This clonotype was seen more than once but under ten times. The V gene is TRBV10-3, the J gene TRBJ2-7; TRBD2 agrees at 8 bases. J lost 1 base, V lost 0 bases, and 5 bases had no gene match. The germline CDR1 and CDR2 sequences are ENHRY and SYGVKD. The CDR3 contains 16 residues. DNA of the CDR3: TGTGCCATCAGTGAGTCGTCTAGCGGGCAATCCTACGAGCAGTACTTC. The encoded protein is CAISESSSGQSYEQYF.

The chain couples TRBV20-1 to TRBJ2-2; D is perhaps TRBD2 (6 bases). The CDR3 loop spans 14 amino acids. V was cut by 0 bases and J by 5 bases, with 10 bases left in between. Germline lookup yields CDR1 DFQATT and CDR2 SNEGSKA (reference sequence). The CDR3 nucleotides read TGCAGTGCTAGAGATTTCGCGGGGACCGGGGAGCTGTTTTTT. As protein: CSARDFAGTGELFF.

This clonotype was seen repeatedly, ten times or more. The junction does not match germline at one end; this may be a read error. The chain carries TRBV20-1 and TRBJ2-1; the D call may be TRBD1 or TRBD2 (5 bases each). Germline CDR1 and CDR2: DFQATT and SNEGSKA (reference sequence). This CDR3 has 15 amino acids. DNA of the CDR3: TGCAGTGCTACCCGGGACCCATACTCCCACAATGAGCAGTTCTTC. Protein product: CSATRDPYSHNEQFF.

This clonotype occurred once. J is TRBJ1-3 and V is TRBV7-2; D uncertain. The CDR3 is made up of 15 amino acids. CDR1 is SGHTA and CDR2 is FQGNSA in the germline V gene. Trimming stripped 3 bases from V and 0 bases from J, with 9 bases between. Here the CDR3 reads CASSFREISGNTIYF. The DNA for the CDR3 is TGTGCCAGCAGCTTTAGGGAGATCTCTGGAAACACCATATATTTT.

Of note for this clonotype: A clone one base away is much larger, so this may be a read error. CDR3 amino acids: CSAPTSSGTQYF. CDR3 nucleotides: TGCAGTGCCCCGACTAGCTCAGGTACGCAGTATTTT. The chain uses TRBV20-1 and TRBJ2-3; 7 nucleotides line up with TRBD2. The ends lost 6 bases at V and 8 bases at J; junction bases unmatched: 8. Germline V CDR1 and CDR2: DFQATT, SNEGSKA (reference sequence). This CDR3 has 12 residues.

The V call is TRBV14, the J call TRBJ1-6; no clear D. This CDR3 is 14 amino acids long. V shed 4 bases and J shed 2 bases, with 6 bases lying between them. Germline V gene data show CDR1 as SGHDN and CDR2 as FVKESK. CDR3 amino acids: CASSRETYNSPLHF. In nucleotides, the CDR3 is TGTGCCAGCAGCCGGGAAACCTATAATTCACCCCTCCACTTT. Full variable domain (outside the CDR3, taken from reference TRBV14 and TRBJ1-6): EAGVTQFPSHSVIEKGQTVTLRCDPISGHDNLYWYRRVMGKEIKFLLHFVKESKQDESGMPNNRFLAERTGGTYSTLKVQPAELEDSGVYFCASSRETYNSPLHFGNGTRLTVT.

This clonotype was observed a few times. V usage is TRBV13 and J usage is TRBJ1-1; weak D call: TRBD1 (6 bases). The CDR3 spans 15 residues. Germline loops: CDR1 PRHDT, CDR2 FYEKMQ (reference sequence). V lost 1 base and J lost 3, with 12 bases in between. The CDR3 region has the DNA TGTGCCAGCAGCTTAGCAGGGGTAGGGGACACTGAAGCTTTCTTT. It codes for CASSLAGVGDTEAFF.

The chain is built from TRBV2 and TRBJ2-5, with D perhaps TRBD2 (6 bases). The ends were cut back, 7 bases at V and 4 bases at J, with 16 bases in the middle. The CDR3 contains 14 residues. Germline values: CDR1 SNHLY, CDR2 FYNNEI. The CDR3 DNA is TGTGCCAGCAAGAATAGGAGGGGCGGAGAGACCCAGTACTTC. It is translated as CASKNRRGGETQYF.

This clonotype has ten or more counts. The chain uses TRBV12-3 or TRBV12-4 and TRBJ1-2; the match to TRBD1 covers 8 bases. The ends lost 5 bases at V and 7 bases at J; junction bases unmatched: 6. This CDR3 is built from 13 residues. The CDR3 bases are TGTGCCAGCAGTCGACAGGGGCTGGGTGGCTACACCTTC. It specifies CASSRQGLGGYTF.

The chain is built from TRBV6-1 and TRBJ2-2; the D gene is possibly TRBD1 (5 bases). Germline loops: CDR1 MNHNS, CDR2 SASEGT. The CDR3 contains 14 residues. The V and J ends lost 4 bases and 1 base respectively, with 7 bases between them. In DNA form, the CDR3 reads TGTGCCAGCAGTGTACAGGAGAACACCGGGGAGCTGTTTTTT. Translated: CASSVQENTGELFF.

J is TRBJ1-1 and V is TRBV27; possible D gene TRBD1, 5 bases. Between the trimmed V and J ends, which lost 3 bases and 1 base, there was a span of 18 bases. CDR1 is MNHEY and CDR2 is SMNVEV in the germline V gene (reference sequence). This CDR3 contains 17 residues. The CDR3 loop is CASSLVGWGRSNTEAFF. CDR3 bases: TGTGCCAGCAGTTTGGTGGGATGGGGCAGGTCGAACACTGAAGCTTTCTTT.

CDR3 in DNA: TGTGCCAGCAGCTTCCAACCAGGGGGCTCCTACAATGAGCAGTTCTTC. This sequence encodes CASSFQPGGSYNEQFF. This sequence joins TRBV7-9 and TRBJ2-1; TRBD1 matches 7 bases. Germline V gene data show CDR1 as SEHNR and CDR2 as FQNEAQ (reference sequence). The CDR3 contains 16 residues. V shed 3 bases, J shed 0 bases, and the junction held 5 bases outside the gene matches.

The chain links TRBV4-3 to TRBJ1-6; TRBD1 might be the D (5 bases). V lost 4 bases and J 4 bases, leaving 14 bases between the germline ends. The germline gives CDR1 LGHNA, CDR2 YSLEER. This CDR3 is 16 amino acids long. CDR3 in DNA: TGCGCCAGCAGCCCCTCACGGGGGTCTTATAATTCACCCCTCCACTTT. Its protein product is CASSPSRGSYNSPLHF.

The chain couples TRBV4-3 to TRBJ2-2; the D gene is possibly TRBD2 (6 bases). Trimming shortened V by 1 base and J by 3 bases, and 12 bases separated the two germline ends. Germline V gene sequence: CDR1 LGHNA, CDR2 YSLEER. The CDR3 spans 16 residues. The CDR3 DNA reads as TGCGCCAGCAGCCAAGGGGGTAGCGGATACACCGGGGAGCTGTTTTTT. This translates into CASSQGGSGYTGELFF.

This CDR3 is CSVAPGTGKEKLFF. As DNA, the CDR3 is TGCAGCGTGGCCCCCGGGACAGGGAAGGAAAAACTGTTTTTT. The chain uses TRBV29-1 and TRBJ1-4; 9 bases map to TRBD1. Germline lookup yields CDR1 SQVTM and CDR2 ANQGSEA. CDR3 length: 14 amino acids. After removal of 6 bases from V and 8 bases from J, the junction contained 10 bases not matched to a gene.

This clonotype was found a few times. This chain connects TRBV29-1 to TRBJ1-2; D call uncertain. Germline CDR1 SQVTM, CDR2 ANQGSEA. CDR3 length: 11 amino acids. Between the trimmed V and J ends, which lost 3 bases and 0 bases, there was a span of 2 bases. The CDR3 loop is CSVDSNYGYTF. CDR3 sequence (DNA): TGCAGCGTTGACTCTAACTATGGCTACACCTTC.

The chain carries TRBV4-3 and TRBJ2-5; 8 nucleotides align to TRBD2. The ends lost 8 bases at V and 11 bases at J; junction bases unmatched: 10. There are 12 residues in the CDR3. Germline values: CDR1 LGHNA, CDR2 YSLEER. CDR3 region: CASGVFGREQYF. The CDR3 DNA reads as TGCGCCAGCGGTGTTTTCGGGAGGGAGCAGTACTTC.